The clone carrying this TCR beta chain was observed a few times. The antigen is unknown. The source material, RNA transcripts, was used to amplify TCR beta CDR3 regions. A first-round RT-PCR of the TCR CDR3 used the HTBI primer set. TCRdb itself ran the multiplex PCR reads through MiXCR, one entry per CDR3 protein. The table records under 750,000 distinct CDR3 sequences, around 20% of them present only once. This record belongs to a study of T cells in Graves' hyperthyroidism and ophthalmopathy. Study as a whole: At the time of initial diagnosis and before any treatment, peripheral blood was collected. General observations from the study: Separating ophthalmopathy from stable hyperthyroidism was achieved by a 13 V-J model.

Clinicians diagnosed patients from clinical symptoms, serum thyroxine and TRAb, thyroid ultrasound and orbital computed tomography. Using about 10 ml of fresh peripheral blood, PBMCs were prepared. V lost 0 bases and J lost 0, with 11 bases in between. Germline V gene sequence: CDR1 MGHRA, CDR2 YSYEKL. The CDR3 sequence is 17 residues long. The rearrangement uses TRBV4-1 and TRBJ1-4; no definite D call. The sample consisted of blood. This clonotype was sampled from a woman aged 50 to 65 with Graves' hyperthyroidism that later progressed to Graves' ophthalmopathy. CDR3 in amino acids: CASSQDRGPSTNEKLFF. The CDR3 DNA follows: TGCGCCAGCAGCCAAGATCGTGGGCCTTCAACTAATGAAAAACTGTTTTTT.